This T cell receptor (beta chain) was documented in a study of regulatory T cells in long-lasting Graves disease. About the research overall: Antithyroid drug exposure in newly diagnosed Graves' patients had lasted under 3 months.

V was shortened by 5 bases and J by 7 bases, with 14 bases between the two germline ends. Germline V gene data show CDR1 as SEHNR and CDR2 as FQNEAQ (reference sequence). The CDR3 is 13 amino acids. Time point here: newly diagnosed GD, antithyroid drugs for less than 3 months. Construction of the TCR library relied on RNA isolated from PBMCs. Patients were enrolled at an endocrinology department in Xi'an, China. Arm-PCR with iRepertoire HTBI primers amplified the CDR3 regions for these TCR beta libraries. TCRdb called the multiplex PCR reads again in MiXCR, with one record for every CDR3 protein. The repertoire holds roughly 420,000 distinct CDR3 sequences, with 16% as singletons. These records were also assigned to another study, of T cells in Graves' hyperthyroidism and ophthalmopathy. That paper adds: From stable hyperthyroidism, ophthalmopathy was set apart by a 13 V-J model.

The source was peripheral blood mononuclear cells (PBMCs), collected at new diagnosis, from a patient treated with antithyroid drugs. The TCR comes from a woman younger than 45 with Graves disease. The rearrangement uses TRBV7-9 and TRBJ1-1; tentatively, D is TRBD1 (5 bases). This chain's CDR3 is CASSLNWGIEAFF. The CDR3 DNA reads TGTGCCAGCAGCCTAAATTGGGGCATTGAAGCTTTCTTT.